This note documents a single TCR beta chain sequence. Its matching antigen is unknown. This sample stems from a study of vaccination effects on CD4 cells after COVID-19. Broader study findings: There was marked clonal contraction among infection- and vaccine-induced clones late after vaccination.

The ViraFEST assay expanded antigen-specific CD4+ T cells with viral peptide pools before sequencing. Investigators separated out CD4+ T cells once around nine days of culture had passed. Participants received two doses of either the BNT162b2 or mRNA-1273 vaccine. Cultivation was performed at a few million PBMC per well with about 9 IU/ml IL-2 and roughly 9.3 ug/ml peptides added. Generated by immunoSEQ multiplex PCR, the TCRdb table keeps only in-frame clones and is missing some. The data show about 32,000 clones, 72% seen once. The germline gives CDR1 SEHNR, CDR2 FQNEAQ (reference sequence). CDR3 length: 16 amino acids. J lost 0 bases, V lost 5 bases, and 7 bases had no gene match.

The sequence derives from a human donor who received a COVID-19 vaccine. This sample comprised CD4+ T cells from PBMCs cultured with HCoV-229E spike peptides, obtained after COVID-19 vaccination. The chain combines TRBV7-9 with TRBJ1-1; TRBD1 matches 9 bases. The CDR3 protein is CASSPQGAGMNTEAFF. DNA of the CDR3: TGTGCCAGCAGCCCACAGGGGGCGGGAATGAACACTGAAGCTTTCTTT.